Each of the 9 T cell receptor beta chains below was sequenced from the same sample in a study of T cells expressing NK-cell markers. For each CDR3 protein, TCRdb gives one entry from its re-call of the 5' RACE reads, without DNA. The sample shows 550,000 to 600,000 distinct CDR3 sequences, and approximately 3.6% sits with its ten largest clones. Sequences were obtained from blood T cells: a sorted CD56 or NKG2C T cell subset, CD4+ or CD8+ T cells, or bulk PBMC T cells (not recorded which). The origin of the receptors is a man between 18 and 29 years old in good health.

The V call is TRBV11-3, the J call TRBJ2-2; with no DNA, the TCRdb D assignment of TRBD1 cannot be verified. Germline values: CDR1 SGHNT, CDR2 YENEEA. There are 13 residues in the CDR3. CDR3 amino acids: CASSHRATGELFF.

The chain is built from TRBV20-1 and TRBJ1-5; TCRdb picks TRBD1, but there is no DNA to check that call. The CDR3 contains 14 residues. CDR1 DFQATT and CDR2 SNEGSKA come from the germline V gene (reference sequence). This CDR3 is CSAEGDTSNQPQHF.

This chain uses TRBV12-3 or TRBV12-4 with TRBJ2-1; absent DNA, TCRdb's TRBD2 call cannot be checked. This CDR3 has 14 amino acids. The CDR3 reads CASSFAGGLLEQFF.

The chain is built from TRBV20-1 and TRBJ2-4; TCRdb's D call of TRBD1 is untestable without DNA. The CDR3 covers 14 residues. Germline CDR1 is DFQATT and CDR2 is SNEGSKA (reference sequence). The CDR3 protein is CSARKTGAKNIQYF.

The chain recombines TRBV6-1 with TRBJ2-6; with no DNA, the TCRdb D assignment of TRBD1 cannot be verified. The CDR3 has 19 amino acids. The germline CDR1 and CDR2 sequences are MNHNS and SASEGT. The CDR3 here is CASSEARRQGSAGANVLTF.

This CDR3 is CASTNGAGELFF. The genes are TRBV6-5 and TRBJ2-2. CDR1 is MNHEY and CDR2 is SVGAGI in the germline V gene. The CDR3 runs to 12 residues.

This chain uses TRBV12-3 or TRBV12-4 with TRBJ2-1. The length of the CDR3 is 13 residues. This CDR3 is CASSARRLGEQFF.

The CDR3 reads CASRGLVTDTQYF. The gene calls are TRBV6-1 and TRBJ2-3; TCRdb indicates TRBD2, and absent DNA this call remains unverified. The CDR3 consists of 13 residues. Per the germline V gene, CDR1 is MNHNS and CDR2 is SASEGT.

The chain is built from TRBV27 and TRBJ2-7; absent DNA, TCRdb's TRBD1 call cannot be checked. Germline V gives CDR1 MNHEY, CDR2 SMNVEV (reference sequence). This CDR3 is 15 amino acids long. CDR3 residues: CASFTPGTGGYEQYF.